What follows is one T cell receptor (beta chain) and its context. Its antigen is unidentified. CD45RO/CCR7/CD25/CD127/CD95/CD27 separated CD4+ naive, central memory, regulatory and stem cell-like memory cells by sorting. As every portion of the isolated RNA was reverse transcribed, the sequencing read expressed TCRB transcripts. Here immunoSEQ multiplex PCR was the method, and the copy in TCRdb shows in-frame clones only, minus some. The repertoire has more than 130,000 clones, 6.9% of them found once; the top ten carry around 1.5%. The source of the sample is a study of beta chain features in type 1 diabetes. Findings and limits, study-wide: The analysis here could not establish whether HLA type shapes TCRB rearrangement. The naive, central memory and Treg TCRB repertoires looked more alike in patients than they did in healthy donors. More deletions and fewer insertions at VDJ junctions were found in patients with type 1 diabetes.

CDR1 LGHNA and CDR2 YNFKEQ come from the germline V gene. V was clipped by 0 bases and J by 2 bases, with 20 bases between them. The CDR3 contains 19 residues. The sequence came from a woman aged 25 to 39 in good health. This sequence joins TRBV4-2 and TRBJ1-3, with D uncertain. The sample was central memory CD4+ T cells from blood. CDR3 region: CASSQEGRGWRDPGNTIYF. The CDR3 nucleotides read TGTGCCAGCAGCCAAGAAGGACGGGGTTGGCGGGATCCTGGAAACACCATATATTTT.